The following is a T cell receptor beta chain sequence with its context. V lost 3 bases and J lost 0, with 11 bases in between. The CDR3 has 15 residues. In germline, CDR1 is SGHRS, CDR2 YFSETQ. This record belongs to a study of blood T cell repertoires in COVID-19. Across the whole study: Acute and convalescent COVID-19 samples came from the United States, Italy and Spain.

In the original workflow: Reference gene primer amplification gave estimated nucleated cell counts. The assay was immunoSEQ multiplex PCR, and TCRdb's table has in-frame clones only and misses some. V, J and clone size are those of that table, while D and trimming were read from the DNA. The repertoire has 150,000 to 200,000 clones, approximately 90% of them found once; the top ten carry less than 2%. The chain joins TRBV5-1 to TRBJ2-3, with D perhaps TRBD1 (6 bases). The specimen sequenced was peripheral blood. This TCR came from a man aged 18 to 35 who had recovered from COVID-19. The CDR3 here is CASSWTETSTDTQYF. Here the CDR3 DNA reads TGCGCCAGCAGCTGGACAGAAACTAGCACAGATACGCAGTATTTT.